The 12 T cell receptor beta chains below were found in one sample sequenced in a study of blood T cell repertoires in COVID-19. The table came from immunoSEQ multiplex PCR; TCRdb's copy has only in-frame clones and leaves some out. Of approximately 300,000 clones in the sample, about 89% were seen once. Source material: peripheral blood. Receptors originate from a man aged 30 to 39 with acute or convalescent COVID-19.

The chain couples TRBV9 to TRBJ2-2; perhaps TRBD2 as D (7 bases). The CDR3 covers 18 residues. Germline V gene lookup returns CDR1 SGDLS and CDR2 YYNGEE. V was pared by 0 bases and J by 6 bases, with 21 bases between. In DNA form, the CDR3 reads TGTGCCAGCAGCGTAGCTCTGAGGAGCCGGGGGGCATCCGGGGAGCTGTTTTTT. Translating gives CASSVALRSRGASGELFF.

The chain is built from TRBV4-1 and TRBJ2-2; 9 nucleotides agree with TRBD1. This CDR3 has 17 amino acids. Germline-derived CDR1 and CDR2 are MGHRA and YSYEKL. With V trimmed by 0 bases and J by 3 bases, 5 bases remained unmatched. The chain's CDR3 is CASSQEGTGWDTGELFF. As DNA, the CDR3 is TGCGCCAGCAGCCAAGAAGGGACAGGGTGGGACACCGGGGAGCTGTTTTTT.

V and J are TRBV6-5 and TRBJ1-2; 7 nucleotides align to TRBD1. V lost 8 bases to trimming and J lost 6 bases; unmatched junction nucleotides: 15. The CDR3 consists of 15 residues. In germline, CDR1 is MNHEY, CDR2 SVGAGI. This chain's CDR3 is CASWRGGTVGHGYTF. For the CDR3, the DNA is TGTGCCAGCTGGCGAGGGGGGACAGTCGGCCATGGCTACACCTTC.

This clone appeared once. The chain combines TRBV2 with TRBJ2-7; 8 bases fit TRBD1. Trimming removed 10 bases from V and 1 base from J; junction bases left unmatched: 9. This CDR3 spans 14 amino acids. Germline-derived CDR1 and CDR2 are SNHLY and FYNNEI. The CDR3 is CANKQQGESYEQYF. CDR3 DNA sequence: TGTGCCAACAAGCAACAGGGGGAATCCTACGAGCAGTACTTC.

This sequence joins TRBV7-9 and TRBJ1-6, with D possibly TRBD1 on 5 matching bases. CDR3 size: 14 residues. The V and J ends lost 6 bases and 2 bases respectively, with 8 bases between them. Germline CDR1 is SEHNR and CDR2 is FQNEAQ (reference sequence). The CDR3 DNA reads as TGTGCCAGCAGATTGGACACCTATAATTCACCCCTCCACTTT. Residues: CASRLDTYNSPLHF.

CDR3 sequence (DNA): TGTGCCAGTACTCAGGGATCCGAGCAGTACTTC. It encodes CASTQGSEQYF. The gene calls are TRBV19 and TRBJ2-7; perhaps TRBD1 as D (5 bases). The V gene's germline CDR1 is LNHDA and CDR2 SQIVND (reference sequence). CDR3 length equals 11 residues. The ends were cut back, 7 bases at V and 6 bases at J, with 10 bases in the middle.

The V call is TRBV27, the J call TRBJ2-5, with TRBD1 as a possible D gene (6 bases). Trimming cost V 2 bases and J 7 bases, with 14 bases left between them. The CDR3 is 14 residues long. Germline-derived CDR1 and CDR2 are MNHEY and SMNVEV (reference sequence). CDR3 sequence: CASSLKGLQGTQYF. The DNA of the CDR3 is TGTGCCAGCAGTTTAAAAGGCCTACAGGGGACCCAGTACTTC.

This clone was recorded once. The genes are TRBV29-1 and TRBJ1-1; TRBD1 might be the D (6 bases). The CDR3 runs to 15 residues. Trimming removed 4 bases from V and 0 bases from J, with 15 bases in between. Germline V lookup: CDR1 SQVTM, CDR2 ANQGSEA. The CDR3 loop reads CSVGNRGSLNTEAFF. In nucleotides, the CDR3 is TGCAGCGTTGGGAATAGGGGGAGTCTGAACACTGAAGCTTTCTTT.

This rearrangement joins TRBV6-5 to TRBJ2-1; D might be TRBD2 (6 bases). The length of the CDR3 is 15 residues. Trimming removed 6 bases from V and 3 bases from J, with 15 bases in between. In germline, CDR1 is MNHEY, CDR2 SVGAGI. As DNA, the CDR3 is TGTGCCAGCAGACGGCCGGGACTTGGCTACAATGAGCAGTTCTTC. It is translated as CASRRPGLGYNEQFF.

This clone turned up a few times. This sequence joins TRBV6-6 and TRBJ2-7; D is possibly TRBD2 (6 bases). The germline gives CDR1 MNHNY, CDR2 SVGAGI (reference sequence). The germline V and J ends were trimmed by 2 bases and 6 bases, with 20 bases remaining between them. The CDR3 totals 16 residues. The CDR3 DNA reads as TGTGCCAGCAGTTACGGGGGGAAGGCGACATTATCCGAGCAGTACTTC. Translated, it gives CASSYGGKATLSEQYF.

This clone appeared a single time. The chain recombines TRBV27 with TRBJ1-2; unclear D gene. This CDR3 region has 12 residues. Trimming took 6 bases from V and 8 from J, leaving 13 bases between them. Looked up from germline, CDR1 is MNHEY and CDR2 is SMNVEV (reference sequence). This CDR3 reads CASSLNGLGYTF. The CDR3 bases are TGTGCCAGCAGCCTCAACGGACTCGGCTACACCTTC.

The sample holds a few counts of this clone. CDR3 region: CASSLKTGINEKLFF. The CDR3 region has the DNA TGTGCCAGCAGTTTAAAGACAGGCATTAATGAAAAACTGTTTTTT. The chain couples TRBV13 to TRBJ1-4; D is possibly TRBD1 (6 bases). Germline loops: CDR1 PRHDT, CDR2 FYEKMQ (reference sequence). The V gene lost 6 bases and the J gene lost 4 bases, with 15 bases spanning the gap. The CDR3 length is 15 residues. The whole variable domain, remainder taken from reference TRBV13 and TRBJ1-4, is AAGVIQSPRHLIKEKRETATLKCYPIPRHDTVYWYQQGPGQDPQFLISFYEKMQSDKGSIPDRFSAQQFSDYHSELNMSSLELGDSALYFCASSLKTGINEKLFFGSGTQLSVL.